The present TCR beta chain was sequenced within a study of beta chain features in type 1 diabetes. As for the study in general: Healthy donors and patients had similar age, gender and cell yields. General observations from the study: The naive, central memory and Treg TCRB repertoires of patients appeared to be more similar to one another than those of healthy donors.

Isolation of CD4+ naive, central memory, regulatory and stem cell-like memory cells was achieved by sorting via CD45RO/CCR7/CD25/CD127/CD95/CD27. Note on this clone: Antigen: not known.

Expressed TCRB transcripts were sequenced, since all the RNA that had been isolated was reverse transcribed. Data came from immunoSEQ multiplex PCR; TCRdb stores just in-frame clones and leaves some out. The sample holds hundreds of thousands of clones; 8% are singletons and the top ten take 0.44%. Germline-derived CDR1 and CDR2 are KGHSH and LQKENI. Trimming cost V 4 bases and J 4 bases, with 20 bases left between them. The length of the CDR3 is 16 residues. The V and J genes are TRBV18 and TRBJ2-7, with D maybe TRBD1 (6 bases). Sequencing was performed on central memory CD4+ T cells from blood. The receptor was isolated from a woman aged 18-29 years in good health. For the CDR3, the DNA is TGTGCCAGCTCACTATCTCACAGGGTTGAGGCATACGAGCAGTACTTC. This gives the protein CASSLSHRVEAYEQYF.